Listed below are T cell receptor beta chains from one sample, sequenced in a study of neoadjuvant anti-PD-1 for oral cavity cancer. Data came from immunoSEQ multiplex PCR; TCRdb stores just in-frame clones and leaves some out. The sample contains around 13,000 clones, 70% to 85% of which appear only once. The sequenced sample was PBMCs, obtained after nivolumab (anti-PD-1) treatment. These receptors came from a person aged 35-79 years with oral cavity squamous cell carcinoma. The CDR3 runs from the conserved cysteine through the conserved F or W. The D gene is left open where the match is weak. Part of the rows lack a size; the others show once, few, many or a class for expanded clones.

CASSARRWDYTF - TRBV28 12 - TRBJ1-2
CASMGSNQPQHF - TRBV2 12 - TRBJ1-5
CASSSSPLGGPGSPLHF - TRBV7-9 17 - TRBJ1-6
CASSPVVDHTGELFF - TRBV5-5 15 - TRBJ2-2
CASSLARRAHQETQYF - TRBV5-1 16 - TRBJ2-5
CASSTGNTIYF - TRBV11-3 11 - TRBJ1-3
CASSLAPVDEQFF once TRBV11-2 13 - TRBJ2-1
CASSRRRLAGPPGPDTQYF - TRBV28 19 TRBD2 TRBJ2-3
CAWSPGISNYGYTF - TRBV30 14 - TRBJ1-2
CASSLYSSGNTIYF - TRBV27 14 - TRBJ1-3
CASSSLATRKYNEQFF - TRBV7-4 16 - TRBJ2-1
CASSPHLAGGQDTQYF - TRBV7-2 16 TRBD2 TRBJ2-3
CASSVKGDRSYNEQFF - TRBV9 16 TRBD1 TRBJ2-1
CASSLVGDQPQHF once TRBV7-2 13 - TRBJ1-5
CASSLVAGATYTDTQYF - TRBV5-1 17 TRBD2 TRBJ2-3
CASSPGQGTETQYF - TRBV11-1 14 TRBD1 TRBJ2-5
CASRRQEPDTQYF few TRBV18 13 - TRBJ2-3
CASSQDVLKKLFF once TRBV4-1 13 - TRBJ2-2
CASSLTGSDYEQYF once TRBV19 14 - TRBJ2-7
CAWSVGAKGYTF few TRBV30 12 - TRBJ1-2
CASSLYGVSNQPQHF - TRBV27 15 - TRBJ1-5
CASSRDSTYEQYF - TRBV11-2 13 TRBD1 TRBJ2-7
CASSRSGGNQPQHF - TRBV27 14 - TRBJ1-5
CASSFLRQNTEAFF few TRBV7-8 14 - TRBJ1-1
CASSIVSGVGDTQYF once TRBV19 15 TRBD2 TRBJ2-3
CASSKKKYGYTF - TRBV21-1 12 - TRBJ1-2
CAWSPLQGIGGYTF - TRBV30 14 TRBD1 TRBJ1-2
CASSSSGATNEKLFF - TRBV6-5 15 - TRBJ1-4
CASSLLLGDTIYF - TRBV7-8 13 - TRBJ1-3
CASSFSGGAVGANVLTF - TRBV7-6 17 TRBD1 TRBJ2-6
CAWSVWMQAGTSTVLTF - TRBV30 17 - TRBJ2-6
CASRGEGLGSGANVLTF - TRBV19 17 TRBD2 TRBJ2-6
CASMGQGALRSLNTEAFF - TRBV19 18 TRBD1 TRBJ1-1
CASSRNRNYGYTF once TRBV13 13 - TRBJ1-2
CASLGSPNYGYTF - TRBV28 13 - TRBJ1-2
CARSATRRETQYF - TRBV5-3 13 - TRBJ2-5
CASSLAGLQFTEAFF - TRBV11-1 15 - TRBJ1-1
CASSHQGAGGANVLTF few TRBV4-1 16 TRBD1 TRBJ2-6
CAWSVGATSEQYF - TRBV30 13 - TRBJ2-7
CASSNQGAYEQYF - TRBV19 13 - TRBJ2-7
CARLGLAGEGRSYEQYF - TRBV21-1 17 - TRBJ2-7
CASRPGSPQSYEQYF - TRBV7-9 15 - TRBJ2-7
CASSHPSQGAYEQYF - TRBV11-2 15 TRBD1 TRBJ2-7
CAITEGHLIFNYGYTF few TRBV10-3 16 - TRBJ1-2
CASSQQGSTDTQYF - TRBV11-1 14 - TRBJ2-3
CASSFVAGNYEQYF - TRBV5-1 14 TRBD2 TRBJ2-7
CASSDWRRTEAFF - TRBV25-1 13 - TRBJ1-1
CASSLQGSDTEAFF - TRBV7-9 14 - TRBJ1-1
CASRGVLPLNEKLFF - TRBV4-1 15 - TRBJ1-4
CASSRTAGSTEAFF - TRBV14 14 - TRBJ1-1